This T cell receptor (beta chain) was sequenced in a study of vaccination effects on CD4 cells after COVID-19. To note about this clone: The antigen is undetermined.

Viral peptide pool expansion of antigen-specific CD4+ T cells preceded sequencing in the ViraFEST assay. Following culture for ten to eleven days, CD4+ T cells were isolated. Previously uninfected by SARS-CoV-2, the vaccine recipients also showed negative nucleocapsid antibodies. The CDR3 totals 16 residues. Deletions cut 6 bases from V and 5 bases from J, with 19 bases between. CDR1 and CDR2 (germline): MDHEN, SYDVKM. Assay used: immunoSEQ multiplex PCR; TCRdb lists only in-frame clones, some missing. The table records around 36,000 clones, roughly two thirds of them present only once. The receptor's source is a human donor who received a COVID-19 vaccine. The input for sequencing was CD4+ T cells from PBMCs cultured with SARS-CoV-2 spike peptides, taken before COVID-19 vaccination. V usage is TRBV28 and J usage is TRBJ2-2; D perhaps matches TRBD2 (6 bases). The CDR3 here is CASSPMGGVITGELFF. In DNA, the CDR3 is TGTGCCAGCAGCCCGATGGGGGGTGTAATTACCGGGGAGCTGTTTTTT. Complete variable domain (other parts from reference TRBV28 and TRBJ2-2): DVKVTQSSRYLVKRTGEKVFLECVQDMDHENMFWYRQDPGLGLRLIYFSYDVKMKEKGDIPEGYSVSREKKERFSLILESASTNQTSMYLCASSPMGGVITGELFFGEGSRLTVL.